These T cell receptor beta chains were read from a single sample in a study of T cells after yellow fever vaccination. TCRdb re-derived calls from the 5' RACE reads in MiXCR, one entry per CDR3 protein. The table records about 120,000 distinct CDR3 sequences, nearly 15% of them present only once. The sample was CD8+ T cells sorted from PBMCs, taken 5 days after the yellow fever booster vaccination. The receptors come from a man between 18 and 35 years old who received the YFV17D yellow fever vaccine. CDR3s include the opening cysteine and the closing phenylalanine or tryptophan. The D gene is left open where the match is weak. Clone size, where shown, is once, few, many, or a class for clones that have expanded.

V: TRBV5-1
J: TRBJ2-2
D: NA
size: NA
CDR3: CASSFEGRTGELFF
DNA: TGCGCCAGCAGCTTTGAAGGGCGCACCGGGGAGCTGTTTTTT

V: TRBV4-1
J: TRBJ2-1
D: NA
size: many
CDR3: CASSQEGVTYNEQFF
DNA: TGCGCCAGCAGCCAAGAAGGCGTCACCTACAATGAGCAGTTCTTC

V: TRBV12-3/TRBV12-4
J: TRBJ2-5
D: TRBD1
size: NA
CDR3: CASSLAGTGKTQYF
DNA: TGTGCCAGCAGTTTAGCGGGGACAGGGAAGACCCAGTACTTC

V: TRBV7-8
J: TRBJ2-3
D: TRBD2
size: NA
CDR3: CASSWVLAGSTDTQYF
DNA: TGTGCCAGCAGCTGGGTACTAGCGGGTAGCACAGATACGCAGTATTTT

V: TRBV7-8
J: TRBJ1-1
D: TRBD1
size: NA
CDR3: CASSLVIQGWEMNTEAFF
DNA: TGTGCCAGCAGCTTAGTCATACAGGGGTGGGAGATGAACACTGAAGCTTTCTTT

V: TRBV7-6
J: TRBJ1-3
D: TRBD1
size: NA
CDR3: CASSRGRGLGNTIYF
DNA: TGTGCCAGCAGCCGGGGGAGGGGGCTTGGAAACACCATATATTTT

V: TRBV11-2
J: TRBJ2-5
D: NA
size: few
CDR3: CASSSTYPETQYF
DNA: TGTGCCAGCAGCTCGACTTACCCAGAGACCCAGTACTTC

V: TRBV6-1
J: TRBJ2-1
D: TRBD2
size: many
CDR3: CASSESSGGPDEQFF
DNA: TGTGCCAGCAGTGAGAGTAGCGGGGGTCCGGATGAGCAGTTCTTC

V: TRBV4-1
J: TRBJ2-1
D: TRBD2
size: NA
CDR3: CASSLNLAGGLNEQFF
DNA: TGCGCCAGCAGCCTTAATCTAGCGGGGGGGCTCAATGAGCAGTTCTTC

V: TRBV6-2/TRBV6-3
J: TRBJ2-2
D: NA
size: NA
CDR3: CASSYDGPLNTGELFF
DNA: TGTGCCAGCAGTTACGATGGCCCGCTTAACACCGGGGAGCTGTTTTTT

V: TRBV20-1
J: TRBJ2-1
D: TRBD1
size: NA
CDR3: CSARDFRQGSSYNEQFF
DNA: TGCAGTGCTAGAGATTTTCGACAGGGGAGCTCCTACAATGAGCAGTTCTTC

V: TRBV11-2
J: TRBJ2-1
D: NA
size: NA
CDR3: CASSLAGYVVGYNEQFF
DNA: TGTGCCAGCAGCTTAGCGGGGTATGTTGTGGGCTACAATGAGCAGTTCTTC

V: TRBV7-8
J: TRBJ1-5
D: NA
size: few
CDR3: CASSFRQNNQPQHF
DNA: TGTGCCAGCAGCTTTCGACAGAACAATCAGCCCCAGCATTTT

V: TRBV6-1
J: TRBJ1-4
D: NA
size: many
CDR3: CASSRETGGTNEKLFF
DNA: TGTGCCAGCAGTCGCGAGACAGGAGGAACTAATGAAAAACTGTTTTTT

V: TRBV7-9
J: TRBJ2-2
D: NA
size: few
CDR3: CASTPEGSANTGELFF
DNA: TGTGCCAGCACCCCAGAGGGCAGCGCGAACACCGGGGAGCTGTTTTTT

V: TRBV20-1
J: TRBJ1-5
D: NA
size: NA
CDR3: CSVRRQASNQPQHF
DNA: TGCAGTGTCAGGCGCCAGGCAAGCAATCAGCCCCAGCATTTT

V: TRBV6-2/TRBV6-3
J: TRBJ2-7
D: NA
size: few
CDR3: CASRDSYEQYF
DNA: TGTGCCAGCAGGGACAGTTACGAGCAGTACTTC

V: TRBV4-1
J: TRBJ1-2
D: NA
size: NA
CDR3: CASSQDKDLFYGYTF
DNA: TGCGCCAGCAGCCAAGATAAAGACTTGTTCTATGGCTACACCTTC

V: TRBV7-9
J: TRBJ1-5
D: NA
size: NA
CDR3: CASSLSDTNQPQHF
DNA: TGTGCCAGCAGCTTATCAGATACCAATCAGCCCCAGCATTTT

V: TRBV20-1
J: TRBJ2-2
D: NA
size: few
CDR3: CSARMDGRDTGELFF
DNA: TGCAGTGCTAGAATGGACGGTAGGGACACCGGGGAGCTGTTTTTT

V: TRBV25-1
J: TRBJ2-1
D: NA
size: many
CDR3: CASSPGGYNEQFF
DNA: TGTGCCAGCTCCCCAGGGGGGTACAATGAGCAGTTCTTC

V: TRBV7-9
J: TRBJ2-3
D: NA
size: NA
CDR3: CASSLPTDRGSDTQYF
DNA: TGTGCCAGCAGCTTACCGACAGATCGAGGGTCAGATACGCAGTATTTT

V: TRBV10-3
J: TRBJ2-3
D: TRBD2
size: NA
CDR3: CAVDGGNTQYF
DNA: TGTGCCGTAGACGGGGGGAATACGCAGTATTTT

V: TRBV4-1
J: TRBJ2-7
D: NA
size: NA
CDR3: CASSQVGGSAYEQYF
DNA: TGCGCCAGCAGCCAAGTGGGGGGCAGCGCCTACGAGCAGTACTTC

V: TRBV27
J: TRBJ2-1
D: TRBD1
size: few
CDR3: CASSLTGPDEQFF
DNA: TGTGCCAGCAGCCTGACAGGGCCGGATGAGCAGTTCTTC

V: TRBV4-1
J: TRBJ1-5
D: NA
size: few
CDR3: CASSQLRGVNQPQHF
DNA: TGCGCCAGCAGCCAACTTCGAGGGGTAAATCAGCCCCAGCATTTT

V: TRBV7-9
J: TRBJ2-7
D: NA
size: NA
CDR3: CATAGASSYEQYF
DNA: TGTGCCACCGCGGGGGCCAGCTCCTACGAGCAGTACTTC

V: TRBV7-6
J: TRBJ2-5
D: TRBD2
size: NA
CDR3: CASSSTGGWQETQYF
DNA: TGTGCCAGCAGCTCCACGGGGGGTTGGCAAGAGACCCAGTACTTC

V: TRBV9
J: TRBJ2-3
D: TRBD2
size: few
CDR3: CASTPGGAITDTQYF
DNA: TGTGCCAGCACCCCGGGGGGGGCAATCACAGATACGCAGTATTTT

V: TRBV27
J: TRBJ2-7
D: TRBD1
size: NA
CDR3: CASSSTGNSYEQYF
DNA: TGTGCCAGCAGTTCGACAGGGAACTCCTACGAGCAGTACTTC

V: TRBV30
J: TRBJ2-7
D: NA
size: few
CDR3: CAWSVYYEQYF
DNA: TGTGCCTGGAGTGTGTACTACGAGCAGTACTTC

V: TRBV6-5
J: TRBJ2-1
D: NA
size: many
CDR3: CASSYSRSSYNEQFF
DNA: TGTGCCAGCAGTTACTCCAGGAGCTCCTACAATGAGCAGTTCTTC

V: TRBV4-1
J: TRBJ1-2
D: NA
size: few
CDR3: CASSQRGTNYGYTF
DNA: TGCGCCAGCAGCCAACGCGGGACTAACTATGGCTACACCTTC

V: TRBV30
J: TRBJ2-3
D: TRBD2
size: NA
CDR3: CAWRGLAGGLYTQYF
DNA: TGTGCCTGGAGGGGACTAGCGGGGGGGCTATATACGCAGTATTTT

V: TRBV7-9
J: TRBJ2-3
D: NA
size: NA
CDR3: CASTRSTDTQYF
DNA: TGTGCCAGCACCAGAAGCACAGATACGCAGTATTTT

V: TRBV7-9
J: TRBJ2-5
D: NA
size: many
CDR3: CASSLRGEETQYF
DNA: TGTGCCAGCAGCTTACGCGGGGAAGAGACCCAGTACTTC

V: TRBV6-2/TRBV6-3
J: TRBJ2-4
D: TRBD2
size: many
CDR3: CASSGTSGEGDIQYF
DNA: TGTGCCAGCAGTGGGACTAGCGGGGAAGGGGACATTCAGTACTTC

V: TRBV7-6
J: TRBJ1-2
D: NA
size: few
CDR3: CASSSLRADRGYTF
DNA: TGTGCCAGCAGCTCCCTGAGGGCAGACCGGGGCTACACCTTC

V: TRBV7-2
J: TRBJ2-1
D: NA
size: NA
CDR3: CASSHSSYNEQFF
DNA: TGTGCCAGCAGCCATAGCTCCTACAATGAGCAGTTCTTC

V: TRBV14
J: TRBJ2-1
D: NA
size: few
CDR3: CASSRWVGRAGEQFF
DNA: TGTGCCAGCAGCCGCTGGGTGGGCAGGGCCGGTGAGCAGTTCTTC

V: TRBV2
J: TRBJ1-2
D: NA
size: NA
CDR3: CASSVTELDGYTF
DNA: TGTGCCAGCAGTGTAACGGAACTAGATGGCTACACCTTC

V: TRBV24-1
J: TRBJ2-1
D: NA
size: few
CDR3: CATSDTGESLFWNEQFF
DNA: TGTGCCACCAGTGATACGGGGGAGTCGTTGTTTTGGAATGAGCAGTTCTTC

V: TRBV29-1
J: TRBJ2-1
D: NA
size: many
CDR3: CSVEKAGESSYNEQFF
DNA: TGCAGCGTTGAAAAGGCAGGGGAAAGCTCCTACAATGAGCAGTTCTTC